This T cell receptor beta chain originates from a study of cytomegalovirus exposure and HLA in healthy donors. After removal of 3 bases from V and 7 bases from J, the junction contained 6 bases not matched to a gene. This CDR3 spans 14 amino acids. Germline CDR1 and CDR2: SGDLS and YYNGEE. A word on this clone: Its antigen is not identified.

Broader study findings: Cytomegalovirus status, reportedly, was diagnosed with high specificity and sensitivity by the classifier. A previous analysis found most TCR beta V segments productive roughly 87% or roughly 30% of the time. It is likely that the observed cluster of highly shared sequence variants was a sequencing artifact. By a later analysis, the bulk of CMV-associated TCR beta chains appeared HLA-restricted.

The PCR employed 60 Vbeta primers together with 13 Jbeta primers. Libraries were prepared by immunoSEQ multiplex PCR; TCRdb keeps only in-frame clonotypes and omits some of them. The repertoire shows some 130,000 clones; the top ten hold roughly 1.7%. This receptor was taken from a man aged 18 to 35 in good health and CMV-seronegative. The chain combines TRBV9 with TRBJ1-2, with 10 nucleotides matching TRBD1. The specimen sequenced was PBMCs. CDR3 in DNA: TGTGCCAGCAGCGCGACAGGGGGCGCGGCTGGCTACACCTTC. Residues: CASSATGGAAGYTF. The full variable domain, completed using reference TRBV9 and TRBJ1-2, is DSGVTQTPKHLITATGQRVTLRCSPRSGDLSVYWYQQSLDQGLQFLIQYYNGEERAKGNILERFSAQQFPDLHSELNLSSLELGDSALYFCASSATGGAAGYTFGSGTRLTVV.